The sequence of this T cell receptor (beta chain) was determined in a study of T cells in Graves' hyperthyroidism and ophthalmopathy. In the study overall: The authors collected peripheral blood at initial diagnosis, before any treatment. Findings of the study overall: For ophthalmopathy, model prediction preceded onset by a median roughly 6.3 months.

RNA transcripts gave rise to amplified TCR beta CDR3 regions. During a first-round RT-PCR of the TCR CDR3, the HTBI primer set was used. TCRdb fed the multiplex PCR reads into MiXCR, producing one record per CDR3 protein. The profile shows around 300,000 distinct CDR3 sequences, over 12% of them singletons. This clonotype was counted many times. The antigen remains unidentified. The CDR3 is made up of 14 amino acids. V gave up 0 bases and J gave up 0 bases, with 7 bases separating them. Germline CDR1 is DFQATT and CDR2 is SNEGSKA (reference sequence). The sequenced material came from blood. The V and J genes are TRBV20-1 and TRBJ2-3, with D hard to call. The receptor comes from a woman aged 50 to 60 with Graves' hyperthyroidism that later progressed to Graves' ophthalmopathy. This CDR3 is CSARDPLSTDTQYF. The CDR3 DNA follows: TGCAGTGCTAGAGACCCCCTTAGCACAGATACGCAGTATTTT.